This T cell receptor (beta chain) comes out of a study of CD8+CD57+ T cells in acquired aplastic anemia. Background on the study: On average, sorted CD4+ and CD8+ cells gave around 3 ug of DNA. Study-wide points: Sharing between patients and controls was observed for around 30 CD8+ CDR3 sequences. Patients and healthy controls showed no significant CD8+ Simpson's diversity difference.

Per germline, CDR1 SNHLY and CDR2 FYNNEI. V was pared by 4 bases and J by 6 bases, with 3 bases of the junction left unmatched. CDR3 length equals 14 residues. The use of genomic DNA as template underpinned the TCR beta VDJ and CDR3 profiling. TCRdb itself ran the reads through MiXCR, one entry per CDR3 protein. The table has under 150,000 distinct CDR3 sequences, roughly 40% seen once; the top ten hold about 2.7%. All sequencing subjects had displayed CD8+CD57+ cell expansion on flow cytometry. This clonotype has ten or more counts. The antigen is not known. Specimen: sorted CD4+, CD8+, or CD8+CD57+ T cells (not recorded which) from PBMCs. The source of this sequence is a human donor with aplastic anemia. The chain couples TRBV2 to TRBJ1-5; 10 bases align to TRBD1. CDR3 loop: CASSGGQGGQPQHF. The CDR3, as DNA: TGTGCCAGCAGTGGTGGACAGGGGGGTCAGCCCCAGCATTTT.